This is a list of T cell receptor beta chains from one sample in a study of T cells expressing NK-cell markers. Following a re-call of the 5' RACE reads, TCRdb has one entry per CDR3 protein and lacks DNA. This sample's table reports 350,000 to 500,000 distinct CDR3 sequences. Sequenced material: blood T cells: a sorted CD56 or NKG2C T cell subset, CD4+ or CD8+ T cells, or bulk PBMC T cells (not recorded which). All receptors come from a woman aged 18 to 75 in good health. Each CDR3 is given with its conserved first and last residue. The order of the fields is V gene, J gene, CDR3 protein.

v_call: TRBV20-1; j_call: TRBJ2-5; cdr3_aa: CSARQGGETQYF
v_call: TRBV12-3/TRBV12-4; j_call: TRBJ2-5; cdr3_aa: CASSLSAGGHETQYF
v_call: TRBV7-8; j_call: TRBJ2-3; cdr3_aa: CASSFLAGSTDTQYF
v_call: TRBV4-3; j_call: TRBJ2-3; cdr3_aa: CASSRKGSNTQYF
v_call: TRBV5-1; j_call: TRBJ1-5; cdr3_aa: CASSFEGGSNQPQHF
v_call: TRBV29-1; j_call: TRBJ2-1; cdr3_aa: CSVDGGIYNEQFF
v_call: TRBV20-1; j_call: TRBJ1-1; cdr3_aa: CSATPPGTGATEAFF
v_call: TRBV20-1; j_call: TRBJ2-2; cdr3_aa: CSASGSITGELFF
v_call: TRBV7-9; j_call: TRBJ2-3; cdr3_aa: CASSSGRGFTTDTQYF
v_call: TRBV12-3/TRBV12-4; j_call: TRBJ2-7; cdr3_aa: CASSLEGAYEQYF
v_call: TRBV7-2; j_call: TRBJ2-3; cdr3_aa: CASSPPPADTQYF
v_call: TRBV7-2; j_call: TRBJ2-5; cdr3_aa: CASSPRTAKETQYF
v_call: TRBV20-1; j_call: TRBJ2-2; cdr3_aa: CSARDPPLGTGELFF
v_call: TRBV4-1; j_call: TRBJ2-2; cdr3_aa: CASSQDPGFTGELFF
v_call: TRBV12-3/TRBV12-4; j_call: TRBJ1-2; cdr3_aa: CASSPDSLYYGYTF
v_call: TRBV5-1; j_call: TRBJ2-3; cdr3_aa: CASSLTFPTQYF
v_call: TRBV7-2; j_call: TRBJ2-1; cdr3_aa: CASSLFSPPRGGNEQFF
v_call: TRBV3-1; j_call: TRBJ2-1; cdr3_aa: CASSQDPSSPQFF
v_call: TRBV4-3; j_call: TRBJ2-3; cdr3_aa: CASSQTNLAGGSTDTQYF
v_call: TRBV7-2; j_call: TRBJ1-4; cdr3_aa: CASSLDGGRGEKLFF
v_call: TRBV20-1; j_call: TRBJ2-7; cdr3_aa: CSARPARELEQYF
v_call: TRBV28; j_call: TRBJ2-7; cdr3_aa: CASSSLHEQYF
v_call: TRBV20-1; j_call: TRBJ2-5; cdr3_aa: CSARGLGTGGWETQYF
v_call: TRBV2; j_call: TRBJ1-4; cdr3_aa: CASSGWVQSHEKLFF
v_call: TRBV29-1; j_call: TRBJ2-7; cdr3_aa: CSVGQGAYEQYF
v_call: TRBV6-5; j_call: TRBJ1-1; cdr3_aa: CASSYVGHTEAFF
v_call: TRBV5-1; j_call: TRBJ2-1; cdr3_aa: CASSLAGVGGGNEQFF
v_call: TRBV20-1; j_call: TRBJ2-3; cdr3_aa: CSASRDTRTDTQYF
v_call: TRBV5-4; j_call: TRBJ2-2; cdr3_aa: CASSWWSGAGTGELFF
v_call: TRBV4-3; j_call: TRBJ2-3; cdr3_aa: CASSRWGAEADTQYF
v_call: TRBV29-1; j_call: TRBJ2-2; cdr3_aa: CSAVGGNTGELFF